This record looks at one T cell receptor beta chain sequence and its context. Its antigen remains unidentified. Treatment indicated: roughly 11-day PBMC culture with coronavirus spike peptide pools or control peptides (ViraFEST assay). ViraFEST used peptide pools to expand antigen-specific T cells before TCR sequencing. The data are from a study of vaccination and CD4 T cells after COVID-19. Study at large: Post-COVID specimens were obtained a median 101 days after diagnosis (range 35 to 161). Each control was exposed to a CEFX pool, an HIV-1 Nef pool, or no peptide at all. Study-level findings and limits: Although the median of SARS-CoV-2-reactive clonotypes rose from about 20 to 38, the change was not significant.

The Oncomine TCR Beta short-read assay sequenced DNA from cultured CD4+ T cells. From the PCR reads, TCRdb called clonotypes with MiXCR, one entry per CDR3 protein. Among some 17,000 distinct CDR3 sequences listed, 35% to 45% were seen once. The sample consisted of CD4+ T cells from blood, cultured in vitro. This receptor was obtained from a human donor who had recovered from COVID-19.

The CDR3 nucleotides read TGTGCCAGCTCCGCCGACAGGGGGGTCTTCTACGAGCAGTACTTC. The encoded protein is CASSADRGVFYEQYF. This chain links TRBV2 with TRBJ2-7; TRBD1 matches at 9 bases. With 8 bases clipped from V and 3 bases from J, the junction kept 11 bases outside the gene matches. Germline V gene data show CDR1 as SNHLY and CDR2 as FYNNEI. The CDR3 runs to 15 residues. Filled out from reference TRBV2 and TRBJ2-7, the complete variable domain reads EPEVTQTPSHQVTQMGQEVILRCVPISNHLYFYWYRQILGQKVEFLVSFYNNEISEKSEIFDDQFSVERPDGSNFTLKIRSTKLEDSAMYFCASSADRGVFYEQYFGPGTRLTVT.